This TCR beta chain is from a study of blood T cell repertoires in COVID-19. Study information: Samples taken during acute and convalescent COVID-19 were collected in the United States, Italy and Spain.

This clone was counted only a few times. Sequenced by immunoSEQ multiplex PCR; TCRdb stores in-frame clones only, minus some. This sample yields about 59,000 clones, of which approximately 80% are seen a single time; around 5.8% belongs to the top ten. V lost 5 bases and J lost 5, with 3 bases in between. The germline gives CDR1 SGHTA, CDR2 FQGNSA. The CDR3 has 11 residues. The sequence came from a woman between 70 and 85 years old with acute or convalescent COVID-19. The sequenced sample was peripheral blood. This chain links TRBV7-2 with TRBJ2-2; no firm D call. CDR3: CASSLTGELFF. For the CDR3, the DNA is TGTGCCAGCAGCCTGACCGGGGAGCTGTTTTTT.